The 2 T cell receptor beta chains below were found in one sample sequenced in a study of post-analysis software for immune sequencing data. Overall study results and limits: Patients used roughly five TRBV segments, including TRBV5-6, TRBV5-1 and TRBV20-1, more often than controls.

Incorporated into the TCR beta cDNA libraries were unique molecular identifiers, which served to reduce PCR and sequencing biases. TCRdb re-called the PCR reads through MiXCR, storing one row per CDR3 protein. The sample contains 740,000 or so distinct CDR3 sequences, about 53% of which appear only once. The antigens of these receptors remain unknown. Sequencing was done on a sample of blood. These receptors were obtained from a girl between 5 and 17 years old with multiple sclerosis.

Comment on this clonotype: At one of its ends the junction is not consistent with the germline gene, which may arise from a read error. The chain has TRBV5-1 and TRBJ2-5; 7 bases are shared with TRBD1. The CDR3 runs 15 residues. Germline CDR1 reads SGHRS; CDR2 reads YFSETQ. In DNA, the CDR3 is TGCGCCAGCACGCGAGGGACAGCCCATGGAGAGGCCCAGTACTTC. Residues: CASTRGTAHGEAQYF. Full variable domain (remainder filled in from reference TRBV5-1 and TRBJ2-5): KAGVTQTPRYLIKTRGQQVTLSCSPISGHRSVSWYQQTPGQGLQFLFEYFSETQRNKGNFPGRFSGRQFSNSRSEMNVSTLELGDSALYLCASTRGTAHGEAQYFGPGTRLLVL.

The chain recombines TRBV29-1 with TRBJ2-7; 8 nucleotides match TRBD1. The CDR3 contains 13 residues. The trim removed 4 bases at V and 4 bases at J, leaving 6 bases unmatched. CDR1 and CDR2 (germline): SQVTM, ANQGSEA. DNA for the CDR3: TGCAGCGTTGGACAGGGGAGGTCTTACGAGCAGTACTTC. Translated: CSVGQGRSYEQYF.